This is a list of T cell receptor beta chains from one sample in a study of blood T cell repertoires in COVID-19. Only in-frame clones appear in the TCRdb table, and some are missing; sequencing was by immunoSEQ multiplex PCR. The sample includes approximately 300,000 clones, roughly 86% of them seen just once. Specimen: PBMCs or T cells enriched from blood (not recorded which). The receptor source for this set is a woman in her 30s who had recovered from COVID-19. The CDR3 runs from the conserved cysteine through the conserved F or W. A D gene is named only where the DNA matches it firmly. Only some rows state a clone size, as once, few, many or a class for expanded clones.

j_call: TRBJ2-7
clone_size: once
d_call: TRBD2
v_call: TRBV24-1
cdr3_nt: TGTGCCACCAGTGATTCCTGGACTGGCGGGGGCGAGCAGTACTTC
cdr3_aa: CATSDSWTGGGEQYF

j_call: TRBJ1-2
clone_size: NA
d_call: NA
v_call: TRBV11-1
cdr3_nt: TGTGCCAGCAGCCAAGCGGGGGTCGGCTACACCTTC
cdr3_aa: CASSQAGVGYTF

j_call: TRBJ1-3
clone_size: NA
d_call: NA
v_call: TRBV9
cdr3_nt: TGTGCCAGCAGCGTAACGCTCGCGTCGTATGGAAACACCATATATTTT
cdr3_aa: CASSVTLASYGNTIYF

j_call: TRBJ2-7
clone_size: once
d_call: TRBD2
v_call: TRBV6-5
cdr3_nt: TGTGCCAGCAGTCGTACTAGCGGGGGCAACTACGAGCAGTACTTC
cdr3_aa: CASSRTSGGNYEQYF

j_call: TRBJ1-4
clone_size: many
d_call: NA
v_call: TRBV2
cdr3_nt: TGTGCCAGCAACCGGTTTTGGGCAGGCAATCCTACAACTAATGAAAAACTGTTTTTT
cdr3_aa: CASNRFWAGNPTTNEKLFF

j_call: TRBJ1-4
clone_size: NA
d_call: NA
v_call: TRBV6-6
cdr3_nt: TGTGCCAGCAGTTTTCCTGAGCCTAAAGTTAATGAAAAACTGTTTTTT
cdr3_aa: CASSFPEPKVNEKLFF

j_call: TRBJ2-7
clone_size: NA
d_call: TRBD2
v_call: TRBV5-6
cdr3_nt: TGTGCCAGCAGCTTTGGGACTACCTACGAGCAGTACTTC
cdr3_aa: CASSFGTTYEQYF

j_call: TRBJ2-7
clone_size: once
d_call: TRBD2
v_call: TRBV11-2
cdr3_nt: TGTGCCAGCAGCTTACAAGCGGGACCCTACGAGCAGTACTTC
cdr3_aa: CASSLQAGPYEQYF

j_call: TRBJ2-1
clone_size: NA
d_call: NA
v_call: TRBV30
cdr3_nt: TGTGCCTTTAGCAGAACTTACAATGAGCAGTTCTTC
cdr3_aa: CAFSRTYNEQFF

j_call: TRBJ2-2
clone_size: NA
d_call: TRBD2
v_call: TRBV19
cdr3_nt: TGTGCCAGTAGTAGAGCGGGAGGTTGGGGCACCGGGGAGCTGTTTTTT
cdr3_aa: CASSRAGGWGTGELFF

j_call: TRBJ2-2
clone_size: NA
d_call: TRBD2
v_call: TRBV6-5
cdr3_nt: TGTGCCAGCAGAAACGGGGGGGGATACACCGGGGAGCTGTTTTTT
cdr3_aa: CASRNGGGYTGELFF

j_call: TRBJ1-3
clone_size: NA
d_call: NA
v_call: TRBV7-9
cdr3_nt: TGTGCCAGCAGACCCCTGGGAAAACAGGACAGCTCTGGAAACACCATATATTTT
cdr3_aa: CASRPLGKQDSSGNTIYF

j_call: TRBJ1-1
clone_size: NA
d_call: TRBD1
v_call: TRBV4-1
cdr3_nt: TGCGCCAGCAGCCAACATCAGGGGGCGATGGCTGAAGCTTTCTTT
cdr3_aa: CASSQHQGAMAEAFF

j_call: TRBJ1-2
clone_size: NA
d_call: TRBD1
v_call: TRBV7-9
cdr3_nt: TGTGCCAGCAGCTCACAACCGGTTGGGGACAGAGGAGGCACCTTC
cdr3_aa: CASSSQPVGDRGGTF

j_call: TRBJ1-5
clone_size: few
d_call: NA
v_call: TRBV27
cdr3_nt: TGTGCCAGCAGTGCCAGAACAGGGTCCCGGGATCAGCCCCAGCATTTT
cdr3_aa: CASSARTGSRDQPQHF

j_call: TRBJ2-2
clone_size: NA
d_call: NA
v_call: TRBV19
cdr3_nt: TGTGCCAGTAGTGTCTGGCCCACCGGGGAGCTGTTTTTT
cdr3_aa: CASSVWPTGELFF

j_call: TRBJ2-6
clone_size: NA
d_call: TRBD1
v_call: TRBV27
cdr3_nt: TGTGCCAGCAGTGGGGCCAGGGGGCCTAAGGCGCGCTCTGGGGCCAACGTCCTGACTTTC
cdr3_aa: CASSGARGPKARSGANVLTF

j_call: TRBJ1-2
clone_size: once
d_call: NA
v_call: TRBV7-8
cdr3_nt: TGTGCCAGCAGCCTTCGATCAGGGAAGGGCTACACCTTC
cdr3_aa: CASSLRSGKGYTF

j_call: TRBJ2-3
clone_size: NA
d_call: NA
v_call: TRBV1
cdr3_nt: NA
cdr3_aa: CTSSQDSWVGDGTDTQYF

j_call: TRBJ1-5
clone_size: NA
d_call: TRBD1
v_call: TRBV30
cdr3_nt: TGTGCCTGGAGCCCGGGACAGGCCCCCCAGCCCCAGCATTTT
cdr3_aa: CAWSPGQAPQPQHF

j_call: TRBJ1-2
clone_size: NA
d_call: TRBD1
v_call: TRBV6-5
cdr3_nt: TGTGCCAGCAGTTACTCCGGGACAGGAGTGGGCTACACCTTC
cdr3_aa: CASSYSGTGVGYTF

j_call: TRBJ2-2
clone_size: NA
d_call: NA
v_call: TRBV5-1
cdr3_nt: TGCGCCAGCAGCTTGGATGGAGGGATAGGAAACGGGGAGCTGTTTTTT
cdr3_aa: CASSLDGGIGNGELFF

j_call: TRBJ1-5
clone_size: NA
d_call: TRBD1
v_call: TRBV28
cdr3_nt: TGTGCCAGCTCCTCAGCGACAGGGGCCAATCAGCCCCAGCATTTT
cdr3_aa: CASSSATGANQPQHF

j_call: TRBJ1-5
clone_size: NA
d_call: NA
v_call: TRBV27
cdr3_nt: TGTGCCAGCAGTCCACTACGGACGGGGAGCAATCAGCCCCAGCATTTT
cdr3_aa: CASSPLRTGSNQPQHF

j_call: TRBJ2-1
clone_size: NA
d_call: TRBD2
v_call: TRBV10-3
cdr3_nt: TGTGCCACCCTCAAGCGGGAGGGCCTTAATGAGCAGTTCTTC
cdr3_aa: CATLKREGLNEQFF

j_call: TRBJ2-7
clone_size: NA
d_call: NA
v_call: TRBV5-1
cdr3_nt: TGCGCCAGCGAGGAAAGGCCGAGCTCCTACGAGCAGTACTTC
cdr3_aa: CASEERPSSYEQYF

j_call: TRBJ1-5
clone_size: NA
d_call: NA
v_call: TRBV19
cdr3_nt: TGTGCCAGTAGTACACTAAATCAGCCCCAGCATTTT
cdr3_aa: CASSTLNQPQHF

j_call: TRBJ2-7
clone_size: NA
d_call: TRBD2
v_call: TRBV9
cdr3_nt: TGTGCCAGCAGCGTCGGCGGGAGTGACTACGAGCAGTACTTC
cdr3_aa: CASSVGGSDYEQYF

j_call: TRBJ1-2
clone_size: NA
d_call: NA
v_call: TRBV9
cdr3_nt: TGTGCCAGCAGCGTAGCTACGGGGGGCTCCAACTATGGCTACACCTTC
cdr3_aa: CASSVATGGSNYGYTF

j_call: TRBJ2-1
clone_size: NA
d_call: TRBD2
v_call: TRBV19
cdr3_nt: TGTGCCAGTAGTATAAGGGCTAGCGGACTCTATCAAAGCTCCTACAATGAGCAGTTCTTC
cdr3_aa: CASSIRASGLYQSSYNEQFF

j_call: TRBJ2-1
clone_size: NA
d_call: TRBD2
v_call: TRBV11-2
cdr3_nt: TGTGCCAGCAGCACCGAGACTAGCGGTGGGTCGGGTGAGCAGTTCTTC
cdr3_aa: CASSTETSGGSGEQFF

j_call: TRBJ2-2
clone_size: NA
d_call: NA
v_call: TRBV5-1
cdr3_nt: TGCGCCAGCAGCTTAAACCCAGGGTTCGGGGAGCTGTTTTTT
cdr3_aa: CASSLNPGFGELFF

j_call: TRBJ1-5
clone_size: NA
d_call: NA
v_call: TRBV10-2
cdr3_nt: TGCGCCAGCAGTGAGTCGGGAACGGTCGCAGGGGGCAATCAGCCCCAGCATTTT
cdr3_aa: CASSESGTVAGGNQPQHF

j_call: TRBJ2-3
clone_size: NA
d_call: NA
v_call: TRBV27
cdr3_nt: TGTGCCAGCAGTAATCTAGCTTTGGGCGGCACAGATACGCAGTATTTT
cdr3_aa: CASSNLALGGTDTQYF